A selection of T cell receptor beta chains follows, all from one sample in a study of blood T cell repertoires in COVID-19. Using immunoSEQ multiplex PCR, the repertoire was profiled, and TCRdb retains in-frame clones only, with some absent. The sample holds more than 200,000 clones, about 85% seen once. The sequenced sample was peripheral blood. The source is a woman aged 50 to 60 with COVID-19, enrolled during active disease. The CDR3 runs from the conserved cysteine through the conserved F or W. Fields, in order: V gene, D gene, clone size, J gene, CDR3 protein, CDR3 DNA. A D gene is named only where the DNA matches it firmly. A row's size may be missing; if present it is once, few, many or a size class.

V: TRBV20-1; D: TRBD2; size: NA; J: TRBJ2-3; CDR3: CSARLAGGQYF; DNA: TGCAGTGCTCGGCTAGCGGGGGGGCAGTATTTT
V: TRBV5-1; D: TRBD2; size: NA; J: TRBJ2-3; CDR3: CASSLGLLLAGEGDTQYF; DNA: TGCGCCAGCAGCTTGGGATTACTCCTAGCGGGGGAGGGAGATACGCAGTATTTT
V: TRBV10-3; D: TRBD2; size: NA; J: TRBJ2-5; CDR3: CAIGTSGGAGIETQYF; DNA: TGTGCCATCGGGACTAGCGGGGGGGCAGGGATAGAGACCCAGTACTTC
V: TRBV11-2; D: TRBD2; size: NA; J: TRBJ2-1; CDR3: CASSSRTSGKYNEQFF; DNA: TGTGCCAGCAGCTCCAGGACTAGCGGGAAGTACAATGAGCAGTTCTTC
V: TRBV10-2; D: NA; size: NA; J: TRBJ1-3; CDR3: CASESPQGYGNTIYF; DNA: TGCGCCAGCGAATCACCTCAGGGCTACGGAAACACCATATATTTT
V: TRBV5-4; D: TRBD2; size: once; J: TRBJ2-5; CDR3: CASSLTSGAFQETQYF; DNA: TGTGCCAGCAGCTTAACTAGCGGGGCTTTCCAAGAGACCCAGTACTTC
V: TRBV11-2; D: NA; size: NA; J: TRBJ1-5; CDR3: CASSLDINQPQHF; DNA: TGTGCCAGCAGCTTAGATATAAATCAGCCCCAGCATTTT
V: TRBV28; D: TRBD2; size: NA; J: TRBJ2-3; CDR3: CASSLVRPGLAGGYTQYF; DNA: TGTGCCAGCAGTTTAGTCAGGCCGGGACTAGCGGGGGGATATACGCAGTATTTT
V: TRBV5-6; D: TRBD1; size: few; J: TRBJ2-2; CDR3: CASSAKGQGIYGELFF; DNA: TGTGCCAGCAGCGCTAAGGGACAGGGTATTTACGGGGAGCTGTTTTTT
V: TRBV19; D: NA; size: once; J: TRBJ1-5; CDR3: CASSINSLSNQPQHF; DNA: TGTGCCAGTAGTATAAACAGTCTTAGCAATCAGCCCCAGCATTTT
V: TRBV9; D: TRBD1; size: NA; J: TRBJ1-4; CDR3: CASSPETGGGKKLFF; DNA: TGTGCCAGCAGCCCGGAGACAGGGGGCGGTAAAAAACTGTTTTTT
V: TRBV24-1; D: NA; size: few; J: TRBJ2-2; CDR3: CATSEAGAGTGELFF; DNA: TGTGCCACCAGCGAGGCGGGGGCCGGGACCGGGGAGCTGTTTTTT
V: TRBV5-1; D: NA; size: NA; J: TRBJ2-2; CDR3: CASGTGSFNTGELFF; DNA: TGCGCCAGCGGCACCGGGTCCTTTAACACCGGGGAGCTGTTTTTT
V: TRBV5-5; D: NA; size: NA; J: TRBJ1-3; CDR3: CASSLDRVNGNTIYF; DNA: TGTGCCAGCAGCTTGGACAGGGTGAATGGAAACACCATATATTTT
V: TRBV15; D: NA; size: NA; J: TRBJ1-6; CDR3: CATSSRTPPGPLHF; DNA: TGTGCCACCAGCAGTCGGACTCCTCCGGGACCCCTCCACTTT
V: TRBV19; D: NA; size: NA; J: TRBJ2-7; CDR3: CASTPNRAAREQYF; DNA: TGTGCCAGTACCCCGAACAGGGCCGCCCGGGAGCAGTACTTC
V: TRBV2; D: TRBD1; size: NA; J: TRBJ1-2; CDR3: CASKRDRGPGGYTF; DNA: TGTGCCAGCAAAAGGGACAGGGGGCCTGGCGGCTACACCTTC
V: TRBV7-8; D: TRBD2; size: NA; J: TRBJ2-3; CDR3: CASSLAARGGTDTQYF; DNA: TGTGCCAGCAGCTTAGCGGCGCGGGGGGGCACAGATACGCAGTATTTT
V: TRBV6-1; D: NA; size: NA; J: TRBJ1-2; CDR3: CASSEISSYDARRDYTF; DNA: TGTGCCAGCAGTGAAATATCCTCTTACGACGCCCGCAGGGACTACACCTTC
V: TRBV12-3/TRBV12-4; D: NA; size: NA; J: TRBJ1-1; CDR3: CASSLEGDTEAFF; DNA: TGTGCCAGCAGTTTGGAAGGGGACACTGAAGCTTTCTTT
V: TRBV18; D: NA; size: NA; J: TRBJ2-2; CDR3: CASSPNRAGGGNTGELFF; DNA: TGTGCCAGCTCACCAAACAGGGCTGGCGGTGGGAACACCGGGGAGCTGTTTTTT
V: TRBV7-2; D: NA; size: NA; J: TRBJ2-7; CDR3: CASSLDAIGEQYF; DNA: TGTGCCAGCAGCTTAGACGCGATCGGGGAGCAGTACTTC
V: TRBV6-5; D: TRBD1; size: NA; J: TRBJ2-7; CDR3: CASSSDGTGTYEQYF; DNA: TGTGCCAGTAGCAGTGATGGGACAGGGACCTACGAGCAGTACTTC
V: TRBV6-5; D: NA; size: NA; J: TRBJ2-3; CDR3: CASTLTGLTDTQYF; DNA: TGTGCCAGCACTCTGACAGGCCTCACAGATACGCAGTATTTT
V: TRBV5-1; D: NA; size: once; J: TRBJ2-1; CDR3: CASYLNPGGLVNEQFF; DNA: TGCGCCAGCTACTTAAACCCCGGGGGGCTAGTGAATGAGCAGTTCTTC
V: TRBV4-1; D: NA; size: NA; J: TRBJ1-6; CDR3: CASSQASGGYSPLHF; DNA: TGCGCCAGCAGCCAAGCGTCGGGAGGGTACTCACCCCTCCACTTT
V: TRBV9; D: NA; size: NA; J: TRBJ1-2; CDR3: CASSDRSNGYTF; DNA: TGTGCCAGCAGCGACAGATCTAATGGCTACACCTTC
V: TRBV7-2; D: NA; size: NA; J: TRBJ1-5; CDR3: CASTSGNQPQHF; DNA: TGTGCCAGCACCTCGGGGAATCAGCCCCAGCATTTT
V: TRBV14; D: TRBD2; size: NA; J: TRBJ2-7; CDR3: CASSPAGPYEQYF; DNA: TGTGCCAGCAGCCCAGCGGGGCCCTACGAGCAGTACTTC
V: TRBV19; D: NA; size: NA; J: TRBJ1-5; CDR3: CASSMQWGGGQPQHF; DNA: TGTGCCAGTAGTATGCAATGGGGGGGCGGCCAGCCCCAGCATTTT
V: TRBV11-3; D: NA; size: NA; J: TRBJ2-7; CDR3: CASSQDSEQYF; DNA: TGTGCCAGCAGCCAGGATAGCGAGCAGTACTTC
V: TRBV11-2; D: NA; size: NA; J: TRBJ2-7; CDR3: CASSEQASYEQYF; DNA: TGTGCCAGCAGTGAACAGGCGTCCTACGAGCAGTACTTC
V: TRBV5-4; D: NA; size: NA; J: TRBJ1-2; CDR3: CASSLARQGIGYTF; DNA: TGTGCCAGCAGCTTGGCTCGGCAGGGGATTGGCTACACCTTC
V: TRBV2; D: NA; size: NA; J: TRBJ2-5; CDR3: CASSENRQETQYF; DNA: TGTGCCAGCAGTGAGAACAGACAAGAGACCCAGTACTTC
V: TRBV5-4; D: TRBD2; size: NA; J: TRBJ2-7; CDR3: CASSSFIRTGTSGAYQYF; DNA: TGTGCCAGCAGCTCCTTTATTCGGACCGGGACTAGCGGTGCGTATCAGTACTTC
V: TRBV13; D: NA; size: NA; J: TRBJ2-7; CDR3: CASSSLNPGTPSYEQYF; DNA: TGTGCCAGCAGCAGTCTTAACCCCGGGACTCCTTCCTACGAGCAGTACTTC
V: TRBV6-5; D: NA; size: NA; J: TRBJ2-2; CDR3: CASSLTETGELFF; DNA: TGTGCCAGCAGTTTAACAGAGACCGGGGAGCTGTTTTTT
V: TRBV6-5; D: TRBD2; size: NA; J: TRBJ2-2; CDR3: CASSPQPTSSGELFF; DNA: TGTGCCAGCAGTCCCCAACCGACTAGCTCCGGGGAGCTGTTTTTT
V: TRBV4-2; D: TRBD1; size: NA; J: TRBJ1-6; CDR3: CASSQGDRVSPLHF; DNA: TGTGCCAGCAGCCAAGGGGACAGGGTTTCACCCCTCCACTTT
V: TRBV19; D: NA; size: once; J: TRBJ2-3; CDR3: CASSISGSTDTQYF; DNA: TGTGCCAGTAGTATTTCGGGAAGCACAGATACGCAGTATTTT
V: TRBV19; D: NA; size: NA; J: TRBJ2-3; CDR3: CASRGRGQKAHTDTQYF; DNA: TGTGCCAGTAGGGGCCGTGGTCAGAAGGCACACACAGATACGCAGTATTTT
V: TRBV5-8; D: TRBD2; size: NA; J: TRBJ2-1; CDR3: CASSLEPSGGWGYNEQFF; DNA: TGTGCCAGCAGCTTGGAGCCTAGCGGGGGTTGGGGGTACAATGAGCAGTTCTTC
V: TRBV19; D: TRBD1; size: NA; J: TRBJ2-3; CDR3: CASSWDRLTDTQYF; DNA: TGTGCCAGTAGTTGGGACAGACTCACAGATACGCAGTATTTT
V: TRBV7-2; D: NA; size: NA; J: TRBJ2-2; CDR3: CASSVQGFGRATGELFF; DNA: TGTGCCAGCAGCGTACAGGGTTTTGGGCGGGCCACCGGGGAGCTGTTTTTT
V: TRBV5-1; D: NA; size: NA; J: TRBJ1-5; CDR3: CASLLIRTVLYSNQPQHF; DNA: TGCGCCAGCCTCCTAATACGGACAGTCCTTTATAGCAATCAGCCCCAGCATTTT
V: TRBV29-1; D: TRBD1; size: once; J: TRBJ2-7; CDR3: CSVSRTGHEQYF; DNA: TGCAGCGTTTCCCGGACAGGACACGAGCAGTACTTC
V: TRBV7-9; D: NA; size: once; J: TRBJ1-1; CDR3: CASSLVGALNTEAFF; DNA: TGTGCCAGCAGCTTAGTTGGGGCTTTGAACACTGAAGCTTTCTTT
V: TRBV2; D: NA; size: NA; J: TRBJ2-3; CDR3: CASSSLGGPGDTQYF; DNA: TGTGCCAGCAGTTCCCTCGGGGGACCCGGGGATACGCAGTATTTT
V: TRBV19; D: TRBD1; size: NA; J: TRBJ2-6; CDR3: CASSAYRGPGANVLTF; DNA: TGTGCCAGTAGTGCTTACAGGGGGCCTGGGGCCAACGTCCTGACTTTC
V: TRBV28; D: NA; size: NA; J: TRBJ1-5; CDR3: CASSYQGRSNQPQHF; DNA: TGTGCCAGCAGCTACCAGGGTCGGAGCAATCAGCCCCAGCATTTT
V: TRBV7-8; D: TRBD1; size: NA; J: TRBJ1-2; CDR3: CASSLAQGFGGANYGYTF; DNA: TGTGCCAGCAGCTTAGCACAGGGGTTTGGAGGAGCTAACTATGGCTACACCTTC
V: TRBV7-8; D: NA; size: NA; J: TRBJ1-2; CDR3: CASSFRGDLDGYTF; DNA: TGTGCCAGCAGCTTTCGGGGGGATTTGGATGGCTACACCTTC
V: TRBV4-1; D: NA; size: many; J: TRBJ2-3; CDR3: CASSQESSGHTAYTDTQYF; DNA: TGCGCCAGCAGCCAAGAATCTTCAGGTCACACCGCTTACACAGATACGCAGTATTTT
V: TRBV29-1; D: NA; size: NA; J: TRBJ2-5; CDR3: CSGQYYVQGWIQETQYF; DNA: TGCAGCGGCCAGTACTACGTACAGGGCTGGATTCAAGAGACCCAGTACTTC
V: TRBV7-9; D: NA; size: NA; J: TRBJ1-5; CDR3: CASSLTGQPQHF; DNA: TGTGCCAGCAGCTTGACGGGTCAGCCCCAGCATTTT
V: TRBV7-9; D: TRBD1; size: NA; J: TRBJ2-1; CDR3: CASSWTGESNEQFF; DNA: TGTGCCAGCAGCTGGACAGGGGAAAGCAATGAGCAGTTCTTC
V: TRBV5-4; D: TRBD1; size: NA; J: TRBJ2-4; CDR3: CASSFGTGQAKNIQYF; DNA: TGTGCCAGCAGCTTCGGGACAGGACAAGCCAAAAACATTCAGTACTTC